The 29 T cell receptor beta chains below all came from one sample that was sequenced in a study of T cell changes during pregnancy in multiple sclerosis. Sequencing was performed with immunoSEQ multiplex PCR; in TCRdb, only in-frame clones are kept and a portion is missing. The sample includes about 22,000 clones, under 95% of them seen just once. Sequences were derived from CD4+ T cells from peripheral blood mononuclear cells, sampled in the third trimester of pregnancy. Source of these receptors: a female donor in good health, enrolled as a control in a pregnancy study.

This chain joins TRBV6-1 and TRBJ2-1, with D perhaps matching TRBD2 (6 bases). Germline V CDR1 and CDR2: MNHNS, SASEGT. The CDR3 length is 14 residues. The V end was cut by 6 bases, the J end by 2 bases, with 11 bases between. The CDR3 DNA is TGTGCCAGCAGCCGGACTACAACCTACAATGAGCAGTTCTTC. Translation: CASSRTTTYNEQFF.

J is TRBJ2-7 and V is TRBV5-1, with D possibly matching TRBD2 (6 bases). This CDR3 comprises 16 residues. Per the germline V gene, CDR1 is SGHRS and CDR2 is YFSETQ. V dropped 0 bases and J dropped 3 bases, with 16 bases sitting between them. CDR3 nucleotides: TGCGCCAGCAGCTTGGCCGAGGGGAGGCCTAACTACGAGCAGTACTTC. Its protein is CASSLAEGRPNYEQYF.

CDR3 sequence reads: CASRTGDSGNTIYF. The DNA for the CDR3 is TGTGCCAGCAGGACCGGGGACAGTGGAAACACCATATATTTT. The V call is TRBV6-5, the J call TRBJ1-3; TRBD1 matches at 7 bases. The germline V gene has CDR1 MNHEY and CDR2 SVGAGI. The V segment lost 6 bases and the J segment 3 bases; nucleotides outside the gene matches: 5. The CDR3 totals 14 residues.

The rearrangement uses TRBV7-6 and TRBJ2-1; D is unclear. Trimming left V 0 bases short and J 2 bases short, with 14 bases between. Germline V gives CDR1 SGHVS, CDR2 FNYEAQ. This CDR3 has 17 residues. This CDR3 is CASSLALLGPTYNEQFF. In nucleotides, the CDR3 is TGTGCCAGCAGCTTAGCGCTTCTGGGCCCGACCTACAATGAGCAGTTCTTC.

This clone was counted once. This sequence joins TRBV2 and TRBJ1-1, with a weak D call TRBD1 (5 bases). CDR1 and CDR2 from the germline V gene are SNHLY and FYNNEI. Trimming left V 5 bases short and J 0 bases short, with 10 bases between. This CDR3 has 14 amino acids. CDR3 sequence (DNA): TGTGCCAGCAGTTGGGGACTGATGAACACTGAAGCTTTCTTT. This codes for CASSWGLMNTEAFF.

J is TRBJ1-4 and V is TRBV9; 7 bases line up with TRBD1. From germline, CDR1 is SGDLS and CDR2 YYNGEE. The trim removed 3 bases at V and 3 bases at J, leaving 2 bases unmatched. The CDR3 runs 14 residues. The CDR3 nucleotides read TGTGCCAGCAGCGCCGGACAGGCTAATGAAAAACTGTTTTTT. Its translation is CASSAGQANEKLFF.

This clone was seen a single time. The chain has TRBV5-8 and TRBJ2-5; the match to TRBD2 covers 11 bases. CDR3 size: 14 residues. V lost 4 bases and J lost 6; bases outside the gene matches: 5. The germline CDR1 and CDR2 sequences are SGHTS and YDEGEE. CDR3 DNA sequence: TGTGCCAGCAGCAGCTTAGCGGGGGGGAAGACCCAGTACTTC. Its translation is CASSSLAGGKTQYF.

The chain recombines TRBV19 with TRBJ1-5; D gene uncertain. Germline values: CDR1 LNHDA, CDR2 SQIVND (reference sequence). Trimming removed 0 bases at V and 6 bases at J, with 6 bases between. There are 13 residues in the CDR3. CDR3 bases: TGTGCCAGTAGTATAGATCTGGCTCAGCCCCAGCATTTT. This gives the protein CASSIDLAQPQHF.

This clone was seen just once. The V and J genes are TRBV5-4 and TRBJ2-5; 9 nucleotides line up with TRBD2. The junction had 8 bases not matched to a gene; V was cut back by 0 bases and J by 5 bases. Germline CDR1 reads SGHNT; CDR2 reads YYREEE (reference sequence). The CDR3 contains 16 residues. CDR3 coding DNA: TGTGCCAGCAGCTTGGGGGCAGCGGGAGGAATGGAGACCCAGTACTTC. Protein sequence: CASSLGAAGGMETQYF.

The chain combines TRBV18 with TRBJ1-2, with D perhaps matching TRBD1 (6 bases). V was clipped by 2 bases and J by 5 bases, with 12 bases between them. This CDR3 has 14 residues. Germline V gene sequence: CDR1 KGHSH, CDR2 LQKENI. The CDR3 coding sequence is TGTGCCAGCTCACCATGGACAGAGGGGTATGGCTACACCTTC. Encoded protein: CASSPWTEGYGYTF.

The chain links TRBV5-1 to TRBJ1-4; tentatively, D is TRBD1 (5 bases). Germline lookup yields CDR1 SGHRS and CDR2 YFSETQ. This CDR3 region has 21 residues. With 0 bases removed from V and 8 bases from J, the gap between germline ends came to 32 bases. The CDR3 DNA reads as TGCGCCAGCAGCTTGGGAGATTCCGTATTCGCCAGGGCGGGGGAAATCGAAAAACTGTTTTTT. The encoded protein is CASSLGDSVFARAGEIEKLFF.

This clone came up once. The missing conserved phenylalanine or tryptophan at the end of this CDR3 makes a read error likely. The DNA is omitted, as the CDR3 cannot be located on it reliably, and the CDR3 follows TCRdb's listing. The J gene is TRBJ1-1, the V gene TRBV6-6; no check of the table's D call, TRBD1, against the DNA was made. The CDR3 contains 12 residues when both ends are counted. Germline V gene sequence: CDR1 MNHNY, CDR2 SVGAGI (reference sequence). This CDR3 is CASSVDRGHFPL.

The chain joins TRBV19 to TRBJ1-6; no firm D call. The germline V gene encodes CDR1 LNHDA and CDR2 SQIVND (reference sequence). V was trimmed by 4 bases and J by 0 bases, leaving 10 bases between them. The CDR3 is made up of 16 amino acids. The CDR3 loop reads CASSSTWSSYNSPLHF. The CDR3, as DNA: TGTGCCAGTAGTAGCACTTGGAGCTCCTATAATTCACCCCTCCACTTT.

The chain employs TRBV6-6 and TRBJ2-2, with D possibly TRBD1 on 5 matching bases. The CDR3 length is 15 residues. V lost 2 bases and J 6 bases, leaving 13 bases between the germline ends. Per germline, CDR1 MNHNY and CDR2 SVGAGI (reference sequence). Written as DNA, the CDR3 is TGTGCCAGCAGTTACCAGCAGGGTGAGGCCGGGGAGCTGTTTTTT. Residues: CASSYQQGEAGELFF.

Worth noting for this clone: The same CDR3 is also encoded by other DNA sequences in this sample. CDR3 DNA sequence: TGTGCCAGCAGTTTGGGGGACTCCACAGATACGCAGTATTTT. Translation: CASSLGDSTDTQYF. The chain combines TRBV7-9 with TRBJ2-3; D possibly corresponds to TRBD2 (6 bases). With 6 bases removed from V and 2 bases from J, the gap between germline ends came to 12 bases. From germline, CDR1 is SEHNR and CDR2 FQNEAQ (reference sequence). CDR3 length equals 14 residues.

The J gene is TRBJ2-5, the V gene TRBV9; 7 bases line up with TRBD1. V was clipped by 7 bases and J by 2 bases; unmatched bases: 14. In germline, CDR1 is SGDLS, CDR2 YYNGEE. The CDR3 is 16 amino acids. The DNA for the CDR3 is TGTGCCAGCGCCCATAAAGGACAGGCGGTACAAGAGACCCAGTACTTC. It codes for CASAHKGQAVQETQYF.

The rearrangement uses TRBV4-2 and TRBJ2-2; a weak D match, TRBD1 (6 bases). The CDR3 has 17 amino acids. Germline CDR1 reads LGHNA; CDR2 reads YNFKEQ. Trimming stripped 0 bases from V and 8 bases from J, with 19 bases between. This CDR3 reads CASSQDTPRTAIGELFF. The CDR3, as DNA: TGTGCCAGCAGCCAAGATACCCCGCGGACAGCGATTGGGGAGCTGTTTTTT.

The count of this clone is one. The chain has TRBV28 and TRBJ1-2; D perhaps matches TRBD1 (6 bases). V was pared by 5 bases and J by 0 bases, with 16 bases between. The V gene's germline CDR1 is MDHEN and CDR2 SYDVKM. The CDR3 extends over 16 amino acids. CDR3 nucleotides: TGTGCCAGCAGTCAAAGGACAGTTAATTCTAACTATGGCTACACCTTC. Its protein is CASSQRTVNSNYGYTF.

The rearrangement joins TRBV21-1 to TRBJ1-1; TRBD1, the D gene given by the table, was not confirmed from the DNA. TRBV21-1 is a listed pseudogene. The CDR3 is 16 residues long. Here the CDR3 reads CASSSRNRGEYTEAFF. The CDR3 DNA reads TGTGCCAGCAGCTCCCGGAACAGGGGCGAATACACTGAAGCTTTCTTT.

The CDR3 sequence: CASSPDSFYTEAFF. In nucleotides, the CDR3 is TGTGCCAGCTCACCAGACAGTTTTTACACTGAAGCTTTCTTT. This chain joins TRBV18 and TRBJ1-1, with D possibly TRBD1 on 5 matching bases. CDR1 is KGHSH and CDR2 is LQKENI in the germline V gene. Trimming removed 2 bases at V and 3 bases at J, with 10 bases between. This CDR3 spans 14 amino acids.

V usage is TRBV9 and J usage is TRBJ2-7; 10 bases are a match to TRBD2. The CDR3 is 14 residues long. J was trimmed by 4 bases and V by 9 bases; bases with no gene match: 10. Germline V CDR1 and CDR2: SGDLS, YYNGEE. The CDR3: CATRPSGSVYEQYF. CDR3 DNA: TGTGCCACCAGACCTAGCGGGAGTGTGTACGAGCAGTACTTC.

V is TRBV11-2 and J is TRBJ1-2; 10 nucleotides agree with TRBD1. After removal of 5 bases from V and 4 bases from J, the junction contained 10 bases not matched to a gene. CDR1 is SGHAT, CDR2 FQNNGV, per germline. The CDR3 has 16 residues. In nucleotides, the CDR3 is TGTGCCAGCAGCACCCTTAGGACAGGGGGGGGCTATGGCTACACCTTC. Translation gives CASSTLRTGGGYGYTF.

V gene TRBV4-2 combines with J gene TRBJ2-5; 10 bases align to TRBD2. CDR1 and CDR2 from the germline V gene are LGHNA and YNFKEQ. The CDR3 length is 16 residues. V lost 3 bases, J lost 2 bases, and 6 bases stayed unmatched. The CDR3 sequence: CASSQGSGRGQETQYF. Here the CDR3 DNA reads TGTGCCAGCAGCCAGGGGAGCGGGAGGGGGCAAGAGACCCAGTACTTC.

The CDR3 loop is CASSLSGGTPRDNEQFF. The DNA of the CDR3 is TGTGCCAGCAGCTTGAGCGGGGGTACCCCTCGGGACAATGAGCAGTTCTTC. V usage is TRBV7-3 and J usage is TRBJ2-1; 8 nucleotides match TRBD2. The CDR3 extends over 17 amino acids. Looked up from germline, CDR1 is SGHTA and CDR2 is FQGTGA. V lost 3 bases to trimming and J lost 5 bases; unmatched junction nucleotides: 12. Full variable domain (missing parts from reference TRBV7-3 and TRBJ2-1): GAGVSQTPSNKVTEKGKYVELRCDPISGHTALYWYRQSLGQGPEFLIYFQGTGAADDSGLPNDRFFAVRPEGSVSTLKIQRTERGDSAVYLCASSLSGGTPRDNEQFFGPGTRLTVL.

The rearrangement joins TRBV4-2 to TRBJ2-3; 9 nucleotides match TRBD2. Germline lookup yields CDR1 LGHNA and CDR2 YNFKEQ. With 1 base clipped from V and 2 bases from J, the junction kept 7 bases outside the gene matches. The CDR3 contains 17 residues. CDR3 nucleotide sequence: TGTGCCAGCAGCCAAGTCTCTCAGCGGGGGGCCACAGATACGCAGTATTTT. Its translation is CASSQVSQRGATDTQYF.

V and J are TRBV5-6 and TRBJ2-1; 11 bases are shared with TRBD2. The CDR3 sequence is 18 residues long. Germline V gene sequence: CDR1 SGHDT, CDR2 YYEEEE. V shed 0 bases and J 8 bases; nucleotides not matched to a gene: 13. DNA for the CDR3: TGTGCCAGCAGCTTGGAGGGGTTTACTAGCGGGAGCCAGGATGAGCAGTTCTTC. Translating gives CASSLEGFTSGSQDEQFF. The full variable domain, its missing parts supplied by reference TRBV5-6 and TRBJ2-1, is DAGVTQSPTHLIKTRGQQVTLRCSPKSGHDTVSWYQQALGQGPQFIFQYYEEEERQRGNFPDRFSGHQFPNYSSELNVNALLLGDSALYLCASSLEGFTSGSQDEQFFGPGTRLTVL.

CDR3 nucleotide sequence: TGTGCCAGCAGCAGCCCAGGCCGAAAACTGTTTTTT. The encoded protein is CASSSPGRKLFF. The chain uses TRBV28 and TRBJ1-4; D ambiguous. Germline lookup yields CDR1 MDHEN and CDR2 SYDVKM. This CDR3 is built from 12 residues. Trimming took off 6 bases at V and 10 bases at J, with 12 bases between the two ends. Variable domain in full (rest from reference TRBV28 and TRBJ1-4): DVKVTQSSRYLVKRTGEKVFLECVQDMDHENMFWYRQDPGLGLRLIYFSYDVKMKEKGDIPEGYSVSREKKERFSLILESASTNQTSMYLCASSSPGRKLFFGSGTQLSVL.

The rearrangement links TRBV19 to TRBJ2-1; 8 bases line up with TRBD2. V lost 0 bases, J lost 7 bases, and 8 bases stayed unmatched. The CDR3 loop spans 16 amino acids. Looked up from germline, CDR1 is LNHDA and CDR2 is SQIVND (reference sequence). The CDR3 loop reads CASSIDLGGGQNEQFF. CDR3 coding DNA: TGTGCCAGTAGTATAGACCTCGGGGGGGGGCAGAATGAGCAGTTCTTC.

The V gene is TRBV12-5, the J gene TRBJ1-1; D perhaps matches TRBD1 (6 bases). CDR1 is LGHNT, CDR2 FRNRAP, per germline. The CDR3 consists of 16 residues. With 5 bases removed from V and 6 bases from J, the gap between germline ends came to 22 bases. CDR3 DNA: TGTGCTAGTGGTGATAACCCAGGGGTGAGAATGGCTGAAGCTTTCTTT. As protein: CASGDNPGVRMAEAFF.